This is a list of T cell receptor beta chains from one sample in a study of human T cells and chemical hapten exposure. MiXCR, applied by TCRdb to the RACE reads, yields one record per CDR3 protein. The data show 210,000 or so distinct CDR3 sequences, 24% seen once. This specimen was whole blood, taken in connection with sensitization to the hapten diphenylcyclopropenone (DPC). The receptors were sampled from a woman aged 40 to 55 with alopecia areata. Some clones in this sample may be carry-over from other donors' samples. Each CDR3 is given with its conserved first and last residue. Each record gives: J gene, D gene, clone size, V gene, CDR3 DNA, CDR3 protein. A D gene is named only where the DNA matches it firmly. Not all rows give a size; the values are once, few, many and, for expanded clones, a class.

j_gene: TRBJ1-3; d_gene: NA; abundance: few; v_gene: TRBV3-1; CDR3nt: TGTGCCAGCAGCCGGGGGGGGATCGGAAACACCATATATTTT; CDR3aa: CASSRGGIGNTIYF
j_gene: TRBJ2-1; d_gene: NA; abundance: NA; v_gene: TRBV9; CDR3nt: TGTGCCAGCAGCGTGGGCCCCACCCAGCGCCACAATGAGCAGTTCTTC; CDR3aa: CASSVGPTQRHNEQFF
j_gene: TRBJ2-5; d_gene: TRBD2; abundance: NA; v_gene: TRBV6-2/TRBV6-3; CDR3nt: TGTGCCAGCAGTCGCCGGACTAGCGGTAAAGAGACCCAGTACTTC; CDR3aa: CASSRRTSGKETQYF
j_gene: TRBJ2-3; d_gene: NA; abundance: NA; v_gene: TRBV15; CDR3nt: TGTGCCACCAGCAGAGAGAGGGGCGGGGACATTCGCACAGATACGCAGTATTTT; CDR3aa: CATSRERGGDIRTDTQYF
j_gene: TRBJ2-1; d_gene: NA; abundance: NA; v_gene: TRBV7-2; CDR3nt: TGTGCCAGCAGTCCCGAACCCGGGAGCTGGAATGAGCAGTTCTTC; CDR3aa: CASSPEPGSWNEQFF
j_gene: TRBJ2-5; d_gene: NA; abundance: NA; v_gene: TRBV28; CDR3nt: TGTGCCAGCAGGGTGGGCCACCTCGAGACCCAGTACTTC; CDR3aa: CASRVGHLETQYF
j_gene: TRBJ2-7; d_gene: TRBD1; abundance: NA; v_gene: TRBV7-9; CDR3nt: TGTGCCAGCAGCTCCGGGACAGGGGAGTACGAGCAGTACTTC; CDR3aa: CASSSGTGEYEQYF
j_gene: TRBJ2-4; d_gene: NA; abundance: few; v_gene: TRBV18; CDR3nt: TGTGCCAGCTCACGAGAAAGAGGGGGCATTCAGTACTTC; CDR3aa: CASSRERGGIQYF
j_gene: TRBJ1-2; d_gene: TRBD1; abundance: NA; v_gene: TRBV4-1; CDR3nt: TGCGCCAGCAGCCACCCATGGACAGGGGCGGGGGCCTATGGCTACACCTTC; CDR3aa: CASSHPWTGAGAYGYTF
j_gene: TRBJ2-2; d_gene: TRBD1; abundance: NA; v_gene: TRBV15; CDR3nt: TGTGCCACCAGCAGGACAGGGGAGGACACCGGGGAGCTGTTTTTT; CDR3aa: CATSRTGEDTGELFF
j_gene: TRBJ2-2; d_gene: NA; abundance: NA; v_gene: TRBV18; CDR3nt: TGTGCCAGCTGTAGCGGGAACACCGGGGAGCTGTTTTTT; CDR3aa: CASCSGNTGELFF
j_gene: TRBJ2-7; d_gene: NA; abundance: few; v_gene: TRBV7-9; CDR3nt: TGTGCCAGCAGCTTATCGGGGTCGATCCAATTC; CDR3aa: CASSLSGSIQF
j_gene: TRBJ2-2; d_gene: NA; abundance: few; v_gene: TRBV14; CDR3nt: TGTGCCAGCAGCCGTTACGCCGGGGAGCTGTTTTTT; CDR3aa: CASSRYAGELFF
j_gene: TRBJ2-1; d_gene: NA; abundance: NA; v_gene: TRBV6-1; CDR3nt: TGTGCCAGCAAACTTCGGCCAACCCCAGGAGGTATCGTCAATGAGCAGTTCTTC; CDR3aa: CASKLRPTPGGIVNEQFF
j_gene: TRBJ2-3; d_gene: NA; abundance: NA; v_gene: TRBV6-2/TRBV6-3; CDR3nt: TGTGCCGTGGGGGACTTCGATACGCAGTATTTT; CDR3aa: CAVGDFDTQYF
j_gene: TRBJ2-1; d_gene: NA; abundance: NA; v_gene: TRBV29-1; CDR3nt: TGCAGCGTTGTTTTTCGGCGCGCAGGGAACAATGAGCAGTTCTTC; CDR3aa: CSVVFRRAGNNEQFF